This T cell receptor beta chain was sequenced in a study of vaccination effects on CD4 cells after COVID-19 (dated by TCRdb to about 2022). Background on the whole study: Each participant received two doses of an mRNA SARS-CoV-2 vaccine, either BNT162b2 or mRNA-1273. SARS-CoV-2 spike-specific CD4+ TCR repertoires from before and after mRNA vaccination were compared in COVID-19 convalescent patients and in infection-naive vaccine recipients. In a couple of convalescent patients, pre-vaccine samples were collected 16 days and one week ahead of the first dose, 142 and 148 days after COVID-19 diagnosis. In the study, cultures from other donors were sequenced using the Oncomine TCR Beta short-read assay on an Illumina iSeq 100. A total of 10 COVID-19 convalescent patients and a handful of SARS-CoV-2-naive healthy vaccine recipients were included in the full study. Beyond this particular receptor, the publication reports: Among convalescent patients, the spike-reactive repertoire after vaccination was made up mainly of new vaccine-induced clones that were largely distinct from the clones induced by infection. The study was limited by a small number of convalescent patients, and early post-infection timepoints were lacking. Marked clonal contraction was observed in both infection-induced and vaccine-induced clones at late post-vaccination timepoints, consistent with waning T cell responses.

The method was the immunoSEQ multiplex PCR assay. DNA from the cultured and isolated CD4+ T cells underwent TCR beta CDR3 sequencing. Per the original workflow: Non-productive TCR sequences were removed and reads were trimmed to the CDR3 region, keeping CDR3s of at least 7 amino acids. The MANAFEST web app was used to pick out antigen-specific clonotypes by comparing their expansion in peptide wells with that in reference cultures. For clones to be considered positive, expansion at FDR<0.05 versus reference and all other wells, an odds ratio above 5, and a frequency above 0.1% in two replicate wells were required. Cross-reactive clonotypes were defined as significantly expanded in SARS-CoV-2 spike wells and in at least one common cold coronavirus spike condition. CDR3 similarity was assessed by Levenshtein distance using the stringdist R package, and unrooted trees were constructed with ape in R 3.6.1. TCRdb re-hosts the immuneACCESS table, in-frame sequences only. Its copies lack some clones; in the studies checked, an unresolved V gene accounts for under half of them, and the cause for the rest is not known. Clone size and V and J calls were adopted from that table, with D and trimming inferred from the DNA. The sample includes 17,000 or so clones, with roughly 80% observed a single time. Of the sample, approximately 17% is held by the ten largest clones.

In the ViraFEST assay, PBMC were stimulated with viral peptide pools, and antigen-specific CD4+ T cell clonotypes were then identified by expansion using TCR sequencing. After about 9 days of culture, CD4+ T cells were isolated with the EasySep CD4+ T cell isolation kit. PCR-confirmed SARS-CoV-2 infection had occurred in convalescent patients between March and December 2020, before the Alpha, Beta and Delta variants emerged in the United States. Each well held 1.5 million to 2 million PBMC cultured in IMDM containing roughly 4.9% human AB serum, roughly 9.9 IU/ml IL-2 and gentamicin, along with 8 to 10 ug/ml peptides. On days 3 and 7, half of the culture medium was replaced with fresh IL-2-containing medium. Unless noted otherwise, every peptide stimulation condition was grown in triplicate wells. Using Ficoll-Paque Plus gradient centrifugation, PBMC were separated from whole blood and then either used fresh or cryopreserved at -140C. The overlapping peptide pools covered the spike proteins of SARS-CoV-2 as well as those of the common cold coronaviruses HCoV-NL63, HCoV-OC43 and HCoV-229E. Genomic DNA was extracted from cultured CD4+ T cells with the QIAamp micro DNA kit.

On this clone itself: Its antigen remains undetermined. No much larger clonotype is one base removed from it; base qualities were not supplied.

Taken from the germline V gene, the CDR1 and CDR2 loops are MNHEY and SVGAGI. Germline trimming amounts to 5 bases on V and 5 bases on J, with 6 as the count of junction bases outside the gene matches. Measured from the cysteine to the phenylalanine, the CDR3 is 14 residues long. The retained sequence is limited to the CDR3, 42 bases, with the frame set at the first base. The input for sequencing was CD4+ T cells from PBMCs cultured with SARS-CoV-2 spike peptides, taken before COVID-19 vaccination. Reading the label with the study, this specimen's cell subset or site is: SARS-CoV-2 spike overlapping peptide pool stimulation. The source of this sequence is a human donor who had a prior SARS-CoV-2 infection. The rearranged chain carries TRBV6-5 and TRBJ2-5; 9 central nucleotides agree with TRBD2. The DNA sequence is given as TGTGCCAGCAGTAAGGGACTAGCCTCGGAGACCCAGTACTTC. Its coded protein is CASSKGLASETQYF.